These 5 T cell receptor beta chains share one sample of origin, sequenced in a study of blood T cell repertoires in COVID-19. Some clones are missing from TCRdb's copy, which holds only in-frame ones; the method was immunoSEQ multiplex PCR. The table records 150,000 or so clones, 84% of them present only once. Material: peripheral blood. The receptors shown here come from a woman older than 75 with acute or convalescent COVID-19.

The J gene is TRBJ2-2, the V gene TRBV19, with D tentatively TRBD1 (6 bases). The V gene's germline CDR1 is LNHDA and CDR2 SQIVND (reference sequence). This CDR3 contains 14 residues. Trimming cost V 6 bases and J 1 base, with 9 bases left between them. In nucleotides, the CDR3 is TGTGCCAGTAGACTGGACAGGAACACCGGGGAGCTGTTTTTT. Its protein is CASRLDRNTGELFF.

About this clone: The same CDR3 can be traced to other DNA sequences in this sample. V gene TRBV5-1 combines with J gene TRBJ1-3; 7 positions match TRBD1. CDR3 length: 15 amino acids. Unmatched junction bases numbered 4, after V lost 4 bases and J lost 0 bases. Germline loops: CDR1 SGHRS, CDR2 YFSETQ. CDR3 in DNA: TGCGCCAGCAGCCTAGGGACAGCCTCTGGAAACACCATATATTTT. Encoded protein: CASSLGTASGNTIYF.

CDR3 sequence reads: CASRRRTATLFGYTF. The DNA for the CDR3 is TGTGCCAGCAGACGAAGGACAGCTACTTTGTTTGGCTACACCTTC. This rearrangement joins TRBV5-6 to TRBJ1-2; perhaps TRBD1 as D (6 bases). V was trimmed by 5 bases and J by 7 bases, leaving 21 bases between them. Germline lookup yields CDR1 SGHDT and CDR2 YYEEEE. The length of the CDR3 is 15 residues. Full variable domain (rest looked up from reference TRBV5-6 and TRBJ1-2): DAGVTQSPTHLIKTRGQQVTLRCSPKSGHDTVSWYQQALGQGPQFIFQYYEEEERQRGNFPDRFSGHQFPNYSSELNVNALLLGDSALYLCASRRRTATLFGYTFGSGTRLTVV.

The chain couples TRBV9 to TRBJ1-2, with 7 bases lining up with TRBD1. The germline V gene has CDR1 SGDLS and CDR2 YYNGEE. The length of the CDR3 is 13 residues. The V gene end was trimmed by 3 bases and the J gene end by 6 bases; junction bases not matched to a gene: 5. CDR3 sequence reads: CASSGPQGDGYTF. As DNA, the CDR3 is TGTGCCAGCAGCGGACCTCAGGGGGATGGCTACACCTTC. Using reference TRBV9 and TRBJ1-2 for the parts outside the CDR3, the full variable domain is DSGVTQTPKHLITATGQRVTLRCSPRSGDLSVYWYQQSLDQGLQFLIQYYNGEERAKGNILERFSAQQFPDLHSELNLSSLELGDSALYFCASSGPQGDGYTFGSGTRLTVV.

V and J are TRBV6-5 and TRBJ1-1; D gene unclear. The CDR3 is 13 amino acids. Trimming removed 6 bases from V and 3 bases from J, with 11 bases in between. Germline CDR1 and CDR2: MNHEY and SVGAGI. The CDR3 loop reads CASSVRRDTEAFF. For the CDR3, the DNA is TGTGCCAGCAGCGTAAGGAGGGACACTGAAGCTTTCTTT.